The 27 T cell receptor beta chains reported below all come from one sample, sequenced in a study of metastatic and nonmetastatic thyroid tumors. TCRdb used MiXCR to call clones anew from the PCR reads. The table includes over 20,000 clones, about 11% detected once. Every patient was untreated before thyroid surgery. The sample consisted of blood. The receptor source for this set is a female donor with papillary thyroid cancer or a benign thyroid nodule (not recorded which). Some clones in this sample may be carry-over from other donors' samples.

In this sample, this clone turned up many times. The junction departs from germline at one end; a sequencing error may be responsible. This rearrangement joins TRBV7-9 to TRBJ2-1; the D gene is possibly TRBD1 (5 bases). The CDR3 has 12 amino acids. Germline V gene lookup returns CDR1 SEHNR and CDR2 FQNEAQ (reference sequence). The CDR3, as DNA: TGTGCCAGCGCTGGGGCTCCCCAAGGCCGGCTCTTC. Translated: CASAGAPQGRLF.

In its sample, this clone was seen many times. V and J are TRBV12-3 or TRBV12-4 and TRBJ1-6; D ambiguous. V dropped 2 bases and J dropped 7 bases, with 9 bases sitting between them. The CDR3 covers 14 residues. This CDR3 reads CASSLSVGNSPLHF. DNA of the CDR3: TGTGCCAGCAGTTTATCCGTAGGGAATTCACCCCTCCACTTT.

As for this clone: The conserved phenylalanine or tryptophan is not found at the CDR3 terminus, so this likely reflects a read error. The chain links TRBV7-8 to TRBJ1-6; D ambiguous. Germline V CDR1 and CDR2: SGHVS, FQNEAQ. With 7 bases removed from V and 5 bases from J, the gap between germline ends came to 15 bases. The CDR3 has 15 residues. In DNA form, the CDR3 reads TGTGCCAGCACCAAGCTCCCCCTAAATAATTCACCCCTCCACCTT. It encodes CASTKLPLNNSPLHL.

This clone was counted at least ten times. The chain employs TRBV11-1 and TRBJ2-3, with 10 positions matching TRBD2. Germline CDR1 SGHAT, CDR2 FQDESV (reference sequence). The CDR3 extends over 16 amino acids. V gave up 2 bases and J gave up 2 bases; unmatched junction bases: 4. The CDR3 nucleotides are TGTGCCAGCAGCTTACAAGCGGGAGGGCCCACAGATACGCAGTATTTT. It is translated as CASSLQAGGPTDTQYF.

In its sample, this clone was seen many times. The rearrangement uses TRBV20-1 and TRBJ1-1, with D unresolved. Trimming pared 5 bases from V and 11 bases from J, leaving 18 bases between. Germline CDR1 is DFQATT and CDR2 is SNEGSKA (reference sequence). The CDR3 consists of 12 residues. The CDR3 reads CSADSRRQNAFF. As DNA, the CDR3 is TGCAGTGCTGACTCGAGGCGCCAAAACGCTTTCTTT.

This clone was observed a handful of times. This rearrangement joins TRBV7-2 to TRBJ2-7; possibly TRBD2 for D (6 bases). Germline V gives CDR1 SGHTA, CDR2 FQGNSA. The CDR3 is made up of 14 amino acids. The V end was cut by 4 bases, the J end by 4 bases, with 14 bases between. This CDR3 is CASSSRGWGYEQYF. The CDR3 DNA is TGTGCCAGCAGCTCCCGGGGGTGGGGGTACGAGCAGTACTTC.

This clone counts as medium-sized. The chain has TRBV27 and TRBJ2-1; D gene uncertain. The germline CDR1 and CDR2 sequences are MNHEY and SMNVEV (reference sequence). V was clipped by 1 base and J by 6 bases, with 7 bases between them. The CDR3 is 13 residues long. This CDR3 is CASSLFSTNEQFF. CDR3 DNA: TGTGCCAGCAGTTTATTTAGCACCAATGAGCAGTTCTTC.

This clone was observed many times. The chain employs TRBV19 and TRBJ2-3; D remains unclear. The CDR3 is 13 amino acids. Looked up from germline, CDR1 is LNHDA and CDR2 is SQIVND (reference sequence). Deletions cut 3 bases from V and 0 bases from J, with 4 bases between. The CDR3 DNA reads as TGTGCCAGTAGTATGGGTAGCACAGATACGCAGTATTTT. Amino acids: CASSMGSTDTQYF.

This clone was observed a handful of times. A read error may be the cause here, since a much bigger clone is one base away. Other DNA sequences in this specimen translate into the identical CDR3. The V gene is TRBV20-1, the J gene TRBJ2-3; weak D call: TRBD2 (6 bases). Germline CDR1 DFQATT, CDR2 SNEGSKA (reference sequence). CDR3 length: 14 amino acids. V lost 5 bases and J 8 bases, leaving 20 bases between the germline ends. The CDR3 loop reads CSAYYSGNSGTQYF. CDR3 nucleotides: TGCAGTGCTTATTATAGCGGTAATTCGGGTACGCAGTATTTT.

This CDR3 reads CASSPPGRRNQETQYF. The CDR3 DNA sequence: TGCGCCAGCAGCCCACCGGGACGGAGGAACCAAGAGACCCAGTACTTC. This chain links TRBV4-1 with TRBJ2-5; either TRBD1 or TRBD2 may fit D (5 bases each). V gave up 4 bases and J gave up 0 bases, with 15 bases separating them. This CDR3 has 16 residues. CDR1 and CDR2 (germline): MGHRA, YSYEKL.

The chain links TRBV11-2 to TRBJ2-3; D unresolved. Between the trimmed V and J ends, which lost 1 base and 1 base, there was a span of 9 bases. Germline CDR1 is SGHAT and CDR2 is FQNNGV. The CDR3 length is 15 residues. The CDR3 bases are TGTGCCAGCAGCTTAGGTTGGGTCGGCACAGATACGCAGTATTTT. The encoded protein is CASSLGWVGTDTQYF. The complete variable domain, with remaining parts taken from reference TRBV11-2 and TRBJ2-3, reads EAGVAQSPRYKIIEKRQSVAFWCNPISGHATLYWYQQILGQGPKLLIQFQNNGVVDDSQLPKDRFSAERLKGVDSTLKIQPAKLEDSAVYLCASSLGWVGTDTQYFGPGTRLTVL.

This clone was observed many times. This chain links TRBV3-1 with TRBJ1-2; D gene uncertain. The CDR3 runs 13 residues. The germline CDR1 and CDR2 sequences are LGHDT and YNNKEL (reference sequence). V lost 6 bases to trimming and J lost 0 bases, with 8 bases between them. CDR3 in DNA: TGTGCCAGCAGTCGGGCGACTAACTATGGCTACACCTTC. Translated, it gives CASSRATNYGYTF.

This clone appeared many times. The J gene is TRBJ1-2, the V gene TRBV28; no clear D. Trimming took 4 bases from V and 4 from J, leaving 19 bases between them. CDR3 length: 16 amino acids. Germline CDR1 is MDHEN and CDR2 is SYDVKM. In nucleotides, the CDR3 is TGTGCCAGCAGTTATTTTAAGGCCGGGCAGCCCTATGGCTACACCTTC. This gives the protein CASSYFKAGQPYGYTF.

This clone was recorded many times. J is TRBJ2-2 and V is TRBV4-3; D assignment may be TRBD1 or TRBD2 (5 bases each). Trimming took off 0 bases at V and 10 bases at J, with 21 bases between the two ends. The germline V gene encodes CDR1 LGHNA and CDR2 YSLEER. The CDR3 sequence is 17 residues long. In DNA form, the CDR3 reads TGCGCCAGCAGCCAAGATTGGGGGTCAGGACCCCTCGTGGAGCTGTTTTTT. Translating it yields CASSQDWGSGPLVELFF.

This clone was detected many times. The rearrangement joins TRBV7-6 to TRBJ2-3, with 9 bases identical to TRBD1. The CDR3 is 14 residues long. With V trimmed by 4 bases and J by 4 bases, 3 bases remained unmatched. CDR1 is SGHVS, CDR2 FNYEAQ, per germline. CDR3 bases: TGTGCCAGCAGCTCGGGACAGGGATCAGATACGCAGTATTTT. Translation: CASSSGQGSDTQYF.

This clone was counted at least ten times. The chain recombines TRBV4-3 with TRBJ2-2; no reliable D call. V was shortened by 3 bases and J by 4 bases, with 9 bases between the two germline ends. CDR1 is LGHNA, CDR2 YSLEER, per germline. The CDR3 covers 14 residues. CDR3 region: CASSQSWSTGELFF. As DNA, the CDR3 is TGCGCCAGCAGCCAGTCGTGGAGCACCGGGGAGCTGTTTTTT.

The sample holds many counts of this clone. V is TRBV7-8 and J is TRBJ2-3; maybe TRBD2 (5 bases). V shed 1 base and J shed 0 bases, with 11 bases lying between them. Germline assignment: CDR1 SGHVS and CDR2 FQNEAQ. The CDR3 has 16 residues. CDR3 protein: CASSLDPEASTDTQYF. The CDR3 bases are TGTGCCAGCAGCTTAGATCCGGAGGCCAGCACAGATACGCAGTATTTT.

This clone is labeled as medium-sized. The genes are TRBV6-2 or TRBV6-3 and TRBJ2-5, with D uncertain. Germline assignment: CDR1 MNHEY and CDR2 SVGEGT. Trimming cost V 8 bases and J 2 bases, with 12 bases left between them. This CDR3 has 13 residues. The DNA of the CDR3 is TGTGCCAGCGGCCGGCAGTCTCAAGAGACCCAGTACTTC. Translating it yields CASGRQSQETQYF.

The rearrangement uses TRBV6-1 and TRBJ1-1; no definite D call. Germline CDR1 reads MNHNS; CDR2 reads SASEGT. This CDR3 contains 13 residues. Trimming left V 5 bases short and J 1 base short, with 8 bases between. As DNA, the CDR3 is TGTGCCAGCAGTTGGAGGGAGAACACTGAAGCTTTCTTT. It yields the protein CASSWRENTEAFF.

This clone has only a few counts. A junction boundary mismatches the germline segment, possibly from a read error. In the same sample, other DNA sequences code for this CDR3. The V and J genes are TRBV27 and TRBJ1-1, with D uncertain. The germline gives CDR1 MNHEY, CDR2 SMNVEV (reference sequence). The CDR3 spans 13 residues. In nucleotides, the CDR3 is TGTGCCAGCAGTTTCAGCAGGTCCACTGAAGCTTTTTTT. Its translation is CASSFSRSTEAFF.

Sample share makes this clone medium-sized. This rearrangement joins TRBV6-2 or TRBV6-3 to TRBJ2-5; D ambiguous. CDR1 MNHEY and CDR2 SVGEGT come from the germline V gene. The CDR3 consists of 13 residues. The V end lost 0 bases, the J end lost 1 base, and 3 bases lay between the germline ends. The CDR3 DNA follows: TGTGCCAGCAGTTACTCGGCCCAAGAGACCCAGTACTTC. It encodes CASSYSAQETQYF.

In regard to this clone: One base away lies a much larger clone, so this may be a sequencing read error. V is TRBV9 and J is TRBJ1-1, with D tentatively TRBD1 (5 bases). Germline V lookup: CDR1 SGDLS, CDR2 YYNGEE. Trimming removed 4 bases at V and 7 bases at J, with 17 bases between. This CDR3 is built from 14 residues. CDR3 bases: TGTGCCAGCAGCCTGGCAGGGACGATCGGTGAAGCTTTCTTT. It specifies CASSLAGTIGEAFF. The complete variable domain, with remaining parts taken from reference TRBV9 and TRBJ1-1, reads DSGVTQTPKHLITATGQRVTLRCSPRSGDLSVYWYQQSLDQGLQFLIQYYNGEERAKGNILERFSAQQFPDLHSELNLSSLELGDSALYFCASSLAGTIGEAFFGQGTRLTVV.

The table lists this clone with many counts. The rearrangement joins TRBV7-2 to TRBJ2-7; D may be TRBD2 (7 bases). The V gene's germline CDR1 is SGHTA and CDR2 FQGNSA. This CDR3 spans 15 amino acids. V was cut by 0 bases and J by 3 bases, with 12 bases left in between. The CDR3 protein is CASSLATGGSYEQYF. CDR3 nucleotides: TGTGCCAGCAGCTTAGCGACGGGGGGCAGCTACGAGCAGTACTTC.

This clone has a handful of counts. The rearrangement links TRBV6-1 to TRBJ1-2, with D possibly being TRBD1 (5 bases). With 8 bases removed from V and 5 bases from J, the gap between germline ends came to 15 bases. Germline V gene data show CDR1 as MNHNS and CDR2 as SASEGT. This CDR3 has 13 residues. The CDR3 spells CASLSGTVYGYTF. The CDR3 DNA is TGTGCCAGCCTTTCCGGGACGGTATATGGCTACACCTTC.

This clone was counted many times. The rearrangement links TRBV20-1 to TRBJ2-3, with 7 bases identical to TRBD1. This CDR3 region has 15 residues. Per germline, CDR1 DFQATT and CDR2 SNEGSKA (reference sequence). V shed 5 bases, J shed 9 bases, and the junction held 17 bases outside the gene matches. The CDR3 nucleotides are TGCAGTGCTTCCCTACCGGCGGACCCCAGGGGGACGCAGTATTTT. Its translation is CSASLPADPRGTQYF.

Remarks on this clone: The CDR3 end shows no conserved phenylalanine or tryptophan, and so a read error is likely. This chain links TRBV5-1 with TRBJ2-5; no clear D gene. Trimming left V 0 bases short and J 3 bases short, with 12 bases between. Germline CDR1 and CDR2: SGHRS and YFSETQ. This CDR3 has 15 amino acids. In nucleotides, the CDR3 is TGCGCCAGCAGCTTGGAGGGCAGGCGAGAAGAGACCCAGTACCTC. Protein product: CASSLEGRREETQYL.

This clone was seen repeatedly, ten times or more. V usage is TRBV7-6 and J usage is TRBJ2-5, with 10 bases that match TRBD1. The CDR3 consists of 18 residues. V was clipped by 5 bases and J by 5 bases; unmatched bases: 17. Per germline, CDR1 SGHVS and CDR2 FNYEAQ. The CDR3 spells CASSPTYRQGAMRETQYF. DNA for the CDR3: TGTGCCAGCAGCCCAACGTACCGACAGGGGGCGATGAGGGAGACCCAGTACTTC.